A single sample is the source of the 2 T cell receptor beta chains below, sequenced in a study of cytomegalovirus exposure and HLA in healthy donors listed by TCRdb under 2017. Library preparation used the immunoSEQ multiplex PCR assay. The multiplex PCR relied on a mix of 60 forward primers for TCR Vbeta segments and 13 reverse primers for TCR Jbeta segments. The table comes from immuneACCESS by way of TCRdb, which keeps in-frame sequences with V and J called. Part of the clones is missing from these tables; in studies checked, under half for an unresolved V gene and the rest for unknown reasons. Here the sample has approximately 190,000 clones; 75% to 85% occur a single time. The biggest ten clones account for 14% of the sample. The sequenced material came from PBMCs. Receptors originate from a woman younger than 45 in good health and CMV-seropositive.

The chain employs TRBV5-1 and TRBJ2-5; tentatively, D is TRBD1 (5 bases). Matching the DNA end better, TRBJ2-7 makes the J call doubtful. This CDR3 has 15 amino acids. Germline CDR1 reads SGHRS; CDR2 reads YFSETQ. The CDR3: CASSLEQGGGDEQYF. The DNA for the CDR3 is TGCGCCAGCAGCTTGGAGCAGGGCGGCGGAGACGAGCAGTACTTC.

The rearrangement links TRBV6-1 to TRBJ1-2; 8 bases align to TRBD1. The germline gives CDR1 MNHNS, CDR2 SASEGT. CDR3 length equals 15 residues. V gave up 4 bases and J gave up 8 bases; unmatched junction bases: 12. CDR3: CASSVRDRSLGGYTF. CDR3 DNA: TGTGCCAGCAGTGTTCGGGACAGGTCCCTCGGAGGCTACACCTTC.